This T cell receptor beta chain was retrieved from a study of shared clonotypes between healthy human individuals. Study at large: Plates per donor: three CD4 naive, three CD4 memory, two CD8 naive, one CD8 memory.

Study-level points and caveats: Naive subsets typically showed greater estimated richness than memory subsets.

CDR1 and CDR2 (germline): MGHDK, SYGVNS. This CDR3 comprises 14 residues. Trimming removed 1 base at V and 1 base at J, with 7 bases between. As concerns this clone: Its cognate antigen is unknown.

Sequencing used immunoSEQ multiplex PCR; TCRdb keeps in-frame clones, though not all of them. The profile covers about 1,800,000 clones, with about 94% appearing a single time and around 1.2% taken by the ten largest. Selected positively for CCR7 and CD45RO-negative, naive CD8 cells excluded terminally differentiated effector memory CD45RA+ cells. The clonotype was recovered from a man in his late teens or twenties in good health. Sequenced sample: naive CD8+ T cells sorted from blood. This rearrangement joins TRBV25-1 to TRBJ1-1; D is unresolved. CDR3 amino acids: CASSELVGNTEAFF. In DNA, the CDR3 is TGTGCCAGCAGTGAATTGGTAGGGAACACTGAAGCTTTCTTT.